This T cell receptor beta chain was captured in a study of T cell repertoires in aging, cancer and after chemotherapy. The template was genomic DNA from peripheral blood, not RNA. CDR3 length: 14 residues. V was trimmed by 0 bases and J by 5 bases, leaving 9 bases between them. Looked up from germline, CDR1 is MNHEY and CDR2 is SVGEGT. This clonotype was counted between two and nine times. Rearranged V-D-J TRB sequences were amplified with a mixed TRB-A/B primer pool. From the multiplex PCR reads, TCRdb called clonotypes with MiXCR, one entry per CDR3 protein. The sample lists some 9,000 distinct CDR3 sequences, approximately 25% seen once, with about 2.5% in the top ten.

The chain recombines TRBV6-2 or TRBV6-3 with TRBJ2-3; D unclear. The TCR comes from a human donor with a blood cancer. The sequencing sample was made of blood. CDR3 DNA sequence: TGTGCCAGCAGTTACTCGGTGGGGAAAGATACGCAGTATTTT. Translation gives CASSYSVGKDTQYF.